This T cell receptor (beta chain) was obtained from a study of T-cell reconstitution after alpha-beta-depleted transplantation in children. Construction of the TCRbeta library involved unique molecular identifiers. TCRdb processed the PCR reads anew with MiXCR; each CDR3 protein has one entry. Of nearly 350,000 distinct CDR3 sequences in the sample, roughly 17% were seen once. The receptor was derived from a male patient aged 2 to 10 who had a stem cell transplant for acute lymphoblastic leukemia, so the T cells may come from the graft donor. The starting material was PBMCs, mostly from graft donor cells, obtained 360 days after TCRalphabeta/CD19-depleted stem cell transplant.

The CDR3 region is CASSWSPGQASGNTIYF. The CDR3 region has the DNA TGTGCCAGCAGCTGGTCGCCCGGACAGGCCTCTGGAAACACCATATATTTT. The chain has TRBV7-2 and TRBJ1-3; 7 bases align to TRBD1. J lost 0 bases, V lost 4 bases, and 9 bases had no gene match. Germline V CDR1 and CDR2: SGHTA, FQGNSA. The CDR3 is 17 residues long.